This record covers a single T cell receptor (beta chain). The use of a sample-barcoded 5' primer and a J-beta primer mix characterized a second PCR of roughly 6 to 12 cycles. TCRdb reanalysed the 5' RACE reads using MiXCR and keeps one entry per CDR3 protein. The table lists 1.5 million to 2 million distinct CDR3 sequences, about 30% of them singletons, with less than 9.5% in the top ten. This sample stems from a study of blood T cells in healthy people across ages. The CDR3 length is 12 residues. Germline V CDR1 and CDR2: DFQATT, SNEGSKA (reference sequence). Between the trimmed V and J ends, which lost 0 bases and 2 bases, there was a span of 5 bases.

Sequencing was done on a sample of blood. This TCR came from a woman between 25 and 40 years old in good health. The rearrangement joins TRBV20-1 to TRBJ2-7; no clear D gene. The CDR3 loop is CSAREGPYEQYF. CDR3 coding DNA: TGCAGTGCTAGAGAGGGCCCCTACGAGCAGTACTTC.